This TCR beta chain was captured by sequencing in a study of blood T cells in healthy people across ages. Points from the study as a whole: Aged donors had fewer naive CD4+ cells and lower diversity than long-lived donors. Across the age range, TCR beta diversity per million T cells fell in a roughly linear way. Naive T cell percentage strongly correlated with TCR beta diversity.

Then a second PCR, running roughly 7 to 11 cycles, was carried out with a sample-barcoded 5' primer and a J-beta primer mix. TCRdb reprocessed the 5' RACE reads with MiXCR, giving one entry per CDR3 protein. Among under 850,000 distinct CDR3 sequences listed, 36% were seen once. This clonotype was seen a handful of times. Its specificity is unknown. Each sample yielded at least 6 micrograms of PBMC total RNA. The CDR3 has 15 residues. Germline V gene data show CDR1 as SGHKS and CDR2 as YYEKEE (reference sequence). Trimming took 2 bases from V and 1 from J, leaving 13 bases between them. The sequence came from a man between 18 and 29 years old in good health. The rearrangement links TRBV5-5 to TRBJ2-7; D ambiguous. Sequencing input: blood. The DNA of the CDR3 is TGTGCCAGCAGCTTCGCACAGTACGAGTCCTACGAGCAGTACTTC. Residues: CASSFAQYESYEQYF.